The present TCR beta chain was sequenced within a study of T cells in Graves' hyperthyroidism and ophthalmopathy. The sample holds a few counts of this clonotype. The CDR3 consists of 14 residues. V was cut by 3 bases and J by 4 bases, with 13 bases left in between. The germline CDR1 and CDR2 sequences are SGHRS and YFSETQ. Amplification yielded TCR beta CDR3 regions, with RNA transcripts as the source. The HTBI primer set drove a first-round RT-PCR of the TCR CDR3. TCRdb independently ran MiXCR on the multiplex PCR reads; one entry per CDR3 protein. The sample carries approximately 210,000 distinct CDR3 sequences, under 20% recorded once.

Material: blood. This receptor was obtained from a man in his fifties with Graves' hyperthyroidism. The genes are TRBV5-1 and TRBJ2-5; TRBD1 or TRBD2 may be the D gene (5 bases each). CDR3 amino acids: CASSSFVGVETQYF. CDR3 DNA sequence: TGCGCCAGCAGCTCGTTCGTGGGGGTAGAGACCCAGTACTTC.